This entry describes one T cell receptor beta chain. Trimming cost V 6 bases and J 0 bases; bases outside gene matches: 6. CDR1 is SNHLY, CDR2 FYNNEI, per germline. This CDR3 contains 17 residues. This sample stems from a study of blood T cell repertoires in COVID-19. The method was immunoSEQ multiplex PCR; TCRdb's version includes in-frame clones alone and lacks a portion of them. The sample includes roughly 250,000 clones, 80% to 85% of them seen just once. Sequences were obtained from peripheral blood. The origin of this receptor is a person aged 65-85 years with COVID-19, enrolled during active disease. This chain connects TRBV2 to TRBJ2-1, with 12 bases matching TRBD2. In DNA, the CDR3 is TGTGCCAGCAGGGAGCTAGCGGGAGGGAGCTCCTACAATGAGCAGTTCTTC. It is translated as CASRELAGGSSYNEQFF. The whole variable domain, filled in from reference TRBV2 and TRBJ2-1, reads EPEVTQTPSHQVTQMGQEVILRCVPISNHLYFYWYRQILGQKVEFLVSFYNNEISEKSEIFDDQFSVERPDGSNFTLKIRSTKLEDSAMYFCASRELAGGSSYNEQFFGPGTRLTVL.